Listed below are T cell receptor beta chains from one sample, sequenced in a study of T cell responses to AZD1222 COVID-19 vaccine. Repertoires were generated with immunoSEQ multiplex PCR, while TCRdb's copy carries only in-frame clones and drops some. The table lists around 80,000 clones, roughly 85% of them singletons, with about 10% in the top ten. Sequencing was performed on peripheral blood, taken 28 days after the second AZD1222 dose. The receptors stem from an adult who received the AZD1222 COVID-19 vaccine. CDR3s include the opening cysteine and the closing phenylalanine or tryptophan. A D gene is named only where the DNA matches it firmly. Clone size is given for some rows only: seen once, a few or many times, or a class if the clone is expanded.

v_call	d_call	clone_size	j_call	cdr3_nt	cdr3_aa
TRBV4-2	.	once	TRBJ1-3	TGTGCCAGCAGCCAAGCGACGGGCCCCAACAGGATCGGGAACACCATATATTTT	CASSQATGPNRIGNTIYF
TRBV7-9	.	few	TRBJ2-1	TGTGCCAGCAGCCCTCCGTGGCCTCTAAACCACAATGAGCAGTTCTTC	CASSPPWPLNHNEQFF
TRBV5-1	TRBD2	.	TRBJ2-3	TGCGCCAGCAGCTTGGCGGCGGGGGGGCCAAATACGCAGTATTTT	CASSLAAGGPNTQYF
TRBV2	TRBD1	.	TRBJ2-7	TGTGCCAGCAATGGGGGACAGGGCTGGAGCTCCTACGAGCAGTACTTC	CASNGGQGWSSYEQYF
TRBV4-1	.	.	TRBJ2-3	TGCGCCAGCAGCCAACCGGCGGGCGGCTGGGGGACCAAAGATACGCAGTATTTT	CASSQPAGGWGTKDTQYF
TRBV9	.	few	TRBJ1-6	TGTGCCAGCAGCGTAGTGGGGGCCTATAATTCACCCCTCCACTTT	CASSVVGAYNSPLHF
TRBV7-3	TRBD1	.	TRBJ2-3	TGTGCCAGCAGCATAGACAGGGGCACAGATACGCAGTATTTT	CASSIDRGTDTQYF
TRBV23-1	TRBD1	once	TRBJ1-2	TGCGCCAGCAGTCAAGGGACAGATTGGGGCTACACCTTC	CASSQGTDWGYTF
TRBV5-6	.	.	TRBJ2-1	TGTGCCAGCAGCTCGGGAACAGGGAGCTCCTACAATGAGCAGTTCTTC	CASSSGTGSSYNEQFF
TRBV15	.	few	TRBJ2-6	TGTGCCACCAGCAGAGAAACAGGGTCTGGGGCCAACGTCCTGACTTTC	CATSRETGSGANVLTF
TRBV7-2	TRBD2	few	TRBJ2-7	TGTGCCAGCAGCTTCGGGACTAGCGAGCTTTATGTGCAGTACTTC	CASSFGTSELYVQYF
TRBV12-3/TRBV12-4	.	.	TRBJ1-1	TGTGCCAGCAGCCAGGTGTTTAGCGCTGAAGCTTTCTTT	CASSQVFSAEAFF
TRBV5-6	.	.	TRBJ2-3	TGTGCCAGCAGCTTAGGGACTGGCCCAAACACAGATACGCAGTATTTT	CASSLGTGPNTDTQYF
TRBV7-9	.	.	TRBJ1-5	TGTGCCAGCAGCCCGGGTATGGCAAATCAGCCCCAGCATTTT	CASSPGMANQPQHF
TRBV7-3	.	.	TRBJ1-6	TGTGCCAGCAGCCCCCCTAAGTTTGTCTCCATTAATTCACCCCTCCACTTT	CASSPPKFVSINSPLHF
TRBV6-1	.	.	TRBJ2-3	TGTGCCAGCAGTGAACAGGGAGTAATGTATTTT	CASSEQGVMYF
TRBV30	TRBD1	.	TRBJ2-7	TGTGCCTGGAGTCGGGACAGGGGGCGCGAGCAGTACTTC	CAWSRDRGREQYF
TRBV5-1	TRBD2	once	TRBJ2-3	TGCGCCAGCAGCGGATTGACTAGCGGGGGGGCAGATACGCAGTATTTT	CASSGLTSGGADTQYF
TRBV18	.	.	TRBJ1-3	TGTGCCAGCTCAACCTCCGTGGGGGCGGCTGGAAACACCATATATTTT	CASSTSVGAAGNTIYF
TRBV3-1/TRBV3-2	.	.	TRBJ2-5	TGTGCCGTGTCCGAGGGTAGGCCGGGCCAAGAGACCCAGTACTTC	CAVSEGRPGQETQYF
TRBV29-1	.	.	TRBJ2-7	TGCAGCGTGACGATAACAGGGAGCAACGAGCAGTACTTC	CSVTITGSNEQYF
TRBV13	.	.	TRBJ1-2	TGTGCCAGCAGCTTAGGTGTAGAGATCTATGGCTACACCTTC	CASSLGVEIYGYTF
TRBV4-2	.	few	TRBJ1-5	TGTGCCAGCAGCAATCGGGGAGGGGATCAGCCCCAGCATTTT	CASSNRGGDQPQHF
TRBV5-4	TRBD2	.	TRBJ2-1	TGTGCCAGCAGCCGACTAGCGGGCCCCGACAATGAGCAGTTCTTC	CASSRLAGPDNEQFF
TRBV13	.	.	TRBJ1-6	TGTGCCAGCAGCTTAGGAGCGGGGATTTCACCCCTCCACTTT	CASSLGAGISPLHF
TRBV6-5	.	.	TRBJ2-2	TGTGCCAGCAGAGGTGGGGGAGAGAACACCGGGGAGCTGTTTTTT	CASRGGGENTGELFF
TRBV28	.	once	TRBJ2-3	TGTGCCAGCAGTTTAAGACTACCTAGCACAGATACGCAGTATTTT	CASSLRLPSTDTQYF
TRBV18	.	.	TRBJ1-2	TGTGCCAGCTCGAATACCCCCGGGACATCTCTGGGCGGCTACACCTTC	CASSNTPGTSLGGYTF
TRBV19	.	.	TRBJ1-1	TGTGCCAGTAGTATAGCGGGGGACAACACTGAAGCTTTCTTT	CASSIAGDNTEAFF
TRBV15	.	.	TRBJ1-4	TGTGCCACCAGCAGAGATAGTATGGCAGGTGTTCATGAAAAACTGTTTTTT	CATSRDSMAGVHEKLFF
TRBV4-1	TRBD2	.	TRBJ2-5	TGCGCCAGCAGCCAAGACTTACTAGCGGGGGGGCCAGAGACCCAGTACTTC	CASSQDLLAGGPETQYF
TRBV27	.	.	TRBJ1-5	TGTGCCAGCAGATTAAGACAGGATAGCAATCAGCCCCAGCATTTT	CASRLRQDSNQPQHF
TRBV6-1	TRBD2	.	TRBJ2-1	TGTGCCAGCAGTGAGTATAGGACTAGCGGGGATGAGCAGTTCTTC	CASSEYRTSGDEQFF
TRBV24-1	.	.	TRBJ2-1	TGTGCCACCAGTAACGTACGTGGAGGGTCGTACAATGAGCAGTTCTTC	CATSNVRGGSYNEQFF
TRBV5-6	.	.	TRBJ2-1	TGTGCCAGCAGCTTGCATGGGATTTACAATGAGCAGTTCTTC	CASSLHGIYNEQFF
TRBV9	.	.	TRBJ2-3	TGTGCCAGCAGCGCGCTGGGGGCAGGCACAGATACGCAGTATTTT	CASSALGAGTDTQYF
TRBV19	.	.	TRBJ2-5	TGTGCCAGTAGTATAGTCCAGGGAGAGACCCAGTACTTC	CASSIVQGETQYF
TRBV28	.	.	TRBJ2-7	TGTGCCAGCAGTTTATGGGACAGCGGCCCCGAGCAGTACTTC	CASSLWDSGPEQYF
TRBV28	.	.	TRBJ1-3	TGTGCCAGCAGGAAAGTTCTCTCTGGAAACACCATATATTTT	CASRKVLSGNTIYF
TRBV6-2/TRBV6-3	TRBD2	.	TRBJ2-3	TGTGCCAGCAGTCCGGGACTAGCGGGGGGATGGACAGATACGCAGTATTTT	CASSPGLAGGWTDTQYF
TRBV5-1	.	.	TRBJ1-2	TGCGCCAGCAGCTCCGGGTGGCAGGGTAACTATGGCTACACCTTC	CASSSGWQGNYGYTF
TRBV6-5	TRBD1	once	TRBJ1-6	TGTGCCAGCAGTACCGGGACAGGGAATTCACCCCTCCACTTT	CASSTGTGNSPLHF
TRBV30	.	.	TRBJ1-5	TGTGCCTGGAGTGTACGGCAGACGAATCAGCCCCAGCATTTT	CAWSVRQTNQPQHF
TRBV2	.	.	TRBJ2-5	TGTGCCAGCAGTGGGGATTCAGAGACCCAGTACTTC	CASSGDSETQYF
TRBV2	.	.	TRBJ1-5	TGTGCCAGCAGTGACAGGGTGTCTCAGCCCCAGCATTTT	CASSDRVSQPQHF
TRBV6-2/TRBV6-3	.	.	TRBJ1-5	TGTGCCAGCAGCCCGGACAGCCCCTATAGCAATCAGCCCCAGCATTTT	CASSPDSPYSNQPQHF
TRBV18	.	.	TRBJ1-1	TGTGCCAGCTCACGCGAACAGGGATTCTACACTGAAGCTTTCTTT	CASSREQGFYTEAFF
TRBV27	.	.	TRBJ2-7	TGTGCCAGCAGTTTTGAGCCCGGGGGCTCCTACGAGCAGTACTTC	CASSFEPGGSYEQYF
TRBV4-1	.	.	TRBJ1-2	TGCGCCAGCAGCCGGGCGCAGACAGGTGGGGATGGCTACACCTTC	CASSRAQTGGDGYTF
TRBV28	TRBD1	once	TRBJ2-5	TGTGCCAGCAGCCGCCCCTCCTGGACAGGGGGCATGGAGACCCAGTACTTC	CASSRPSWTGGMETQYF